Included here is one TCR beta chain sequence, with context. Antigen unknown. This sample is part of a study of T cell repertoires in ileal Crohn's disease. Libraries were prepared by immunoSEQ multiplex PCR; TCRdb keeps only in-frame clonotypes and omits some of them. Altogether around 7,000 clones are present, under 85% being singletons, with the ten largest covering under 13%. CDR1 is MNHNY and CDR2 is SVGAGI in the germline V gene (reference sequence). Trimming cost V 7 bases and J 1 base; bases outside gene matches: 6. This CDR3 spans 14 amino acids. Study-wide results and caveats: Mucosal expansions were suggested to be mainly CD8 T cells.

Indicated time point: inflamed ileum from the surgical specimen. This chain connects TRBV6-6 to TRBJ1-1; TRBD1 aligns across 7 bases. Sequenced material: ileal tissue. The receptor comes from an adult with Crohn's disease. The CDR3 reads CASNLQGRNTEAFF. The CDR3 DNA sequence: TGTGCCAGCAATTTACAGGGGAGGAACACTGAAGCTTTCTTT.